The 15 T cell receptor beta chains given below trace back to one sample, sequenced in a study of cytomegalovirus exposure and HLA in healthy donors. 60 Vbeta and 13 Jbeta primers were used in PCR. TCRdb's table, derived via immunoSEQ multiplex PCR, lists solely in-frame clones and lacks some. The profile covers nearly 110,000 clones, with more than 60% appearing a single time and under 6.5% taken by the ten largest. The specimen was PBMCs. Every receptor here comes from a woman in her 50s in good health and CMV-seropositive.

This sequence joins TRBV7-2 and TRBJ2-7; 9 bases are a match to TRBD2. The V gene's germline CDR1 is SGHTA and CDR2 FQGNSA. The CDR3 is made up of 14 amino acids. Trimming at V came to 1 base and at J to 6 bases, leaving 4 bases not matched to a gene. CDR3 sequence (DNA): TGTGCCAGCAGCTTAGACGCGGGGGGGCCCGAGCAGTACTTC. Its translation is CASSLDAGGPEQYF.

V usage is TRBV5-1 and J usage is TRBJ1-1; no clear D. With 3 bases removed from V and 1 base from J, the gap between germline ends came to 7 bases. Germline CDR1 and CDR2: SGHRS and YFSETQ. The CDR3 contains 13 residues. The CDR3 is CASSWNRNTEAFF. The CDR3 DNA reads TGCGCCAGCAGCTGGAACAGGAACACTGAAGCTTTCTTT. Looking up the rest from reference TRBV5-1 and TRBJ1-1 gives the full variable domain: KAGVTQTPRYLIKTRGQQVTLSCSPISGHRSVSWYQQTPGQGLQFLFEYFSETQRNKGNFPGRFSGRQFSNSRSEMNVSTLELGDSALYLCASSWNRNTEAFFGQGTRLTVV.

The chain couples TRBV27 to TRBJ1-1; TRBD1 aligns across 9 bases. Germline V lookup: CDR1 MNHEY, CDR2 SMNVEV (reference sequence). CDR3 size: 17 residues. Germline trimming cut 5 bases from V and 0 bases from J; bases unmatched to any gene: 10. For the CDR3, the DNA is TGTGCCAGCAGTCAACTCAGACAGGGGGGGATGAACACTGAAGCTTTCTTT. This gives the protein CASSQLRQGGMNTEAFF.

This clone was counted a few times. The chain joins TRBV28 to TRBJ2-7, with TRBD1 as a possible D gene (6 bases). CDR3 length: 12 residues. Germline V gives CDR1 MDHEN, CDR2 SYDVKM. Trimming shortened V by 6 bases and J by 3 bases, and 9 bases separated the two germline ends. The CDR3 is CASRPDSYEQYF. The CDR3, as DNA: TGTGCCAGCAGACCGGACAGCTACGAGCAGTACTTC. Drawing the rest from reference TRBV28 and TRBJ2-7, the complete variable domain is DVKVTQSSRYLVKRTGEKVFLECVQDMDHENMFWYRQDPGLGLRLIYFSYDVKMKEKGDIPEGYSVSREKKERFSLILESASTNQTSMYLCASRPDSYEQYFGPGTRLTVT.

This chain connects TRBV9 to TRBJ1-4; TRBD1 matches 8 bases. The V gene end was trimmed by 6 bases and the J gene end by 6 bases; junction bases not matched to a gene: 10. CDR1 is SGDLS and CDR2 is YYNGEE in the germline V gene. The CDR3 sequence is 15 residues long. CDR3 coding DNA: TGTGCCAGCACCACAGGGGGGGAATGGGATGAAAAACTGTTTTTT. This sequence encodes CASTTGGEWDEKLFF.

Concerning this clone itself: Different DNA sequences within this sample yield the same CDR3. The chain couples TRBV6-1 to TRBJ1-1; the D gene is possibly TRBD1 (5 bases). The CDR3 loop spans 13 amino acids. The V gene lost 8 bases and the J gene lost 1 base, with 11 bases spanning the gap. CDR1 is MNHNS and CDR2 is SASEGT in the germline V gene. For the CDR3, the DNA is TGTGCCAGCGGGGCAGACAGGAACACTGAAGCTTTCTTT. It codes for CASGADRNTEAFF.

The V gene is TRBV10-3, the J gene TRBJ2-2; D is undetermined. This CDR3 is built from 12 residues. The germline V gene encodes CDR1 ENHRY and CDR2 SYGVKD. Trimming shortened V by 7 bases and J by 6 bases, and 9 bases separated the two germline ends. For the CDR3, the DNA is TGTGCCATCAACGAGCCCGCCGGGGAGCTGTTTTTT. The encoded protein is CAINEPAGELFF.

The rearrangement uses TRBV7-2 and TRBJ1-3; D remains ambiguous. Trimming removed 2 bases from V and 0 bases from J, with 14 bases in between. Germline values: CDR1 SGHTA, CDR2 FQGNSA. The CDR3 totals 17 residues. CDR3 sequence reads: CASSLIAGGLSGNTIYF. CDR3 coding DNA: TGTGCCAGCAGCTTAATCGCGGGCGGACTCTCTGGAAACACCATATATTTT.

The rearrangement joins TRBV21-1 to TRBJ2-7; the table's D call TRBD2 went unverified against the DNA. TRBV21-1 is reported as a pseudogene. The CDR3 covers 12 residues. The CDR3 bases are TGTGCCAGCAGCAAGGGAGGTTGCGAGCAGTACTTC. Protein product: CASSKGGCEQYF.

V usage is TRBV4-3 and J usage is TRBJ1-1, with TRBD1 matching 7 bases. J lost 0 bases, V lost 4 bases, and 11 bases had no gene match. The germline V gene encodes CDR1 LGHNA and CDR2 YSLEER. The CDR3 has 17 residues. CDR3 sequence: CASSLDSTGLLNTEAFF. CDR3 sequence (DNA): TGCGCCAGCAGCCTAGATTCGACAGGGCTGCTGAACACTGAAGCTTTCTTT.

The chain links TRBV7-8 to TRBJ2-7; 9 nucleotides align to TRBD2. J gave up 5 bases and V 5 bases, and 13 bases lay outside the gene matches. The CDR3 sequence is 16 residues long. Looked up from germline, CDR1 is SGHVS and CDR2 is FQNEAQ. The CDR3 nucleotides read TGTGCCAGCAGCACCGGGCGGGGGGGGGCGCGCCACGAGCAGTACTTC. Residues: CASSTGRGGARHEQYF.

J is TRBJ1-2 and V is TRBV6-5; 9 bases align to TRBD1. The CDR3 loop spans 13 amino acids. V gave up 6 bases and J gave up 3 bases; unmatched junction bases: 2. Germline V gives CDR1 MNHEY, CDR2 SVGAGI. CDR3 sequence: CASRGTGYYGYTF. The CDR3, as DNA: TGTGCCAGCAGGGGGACAGGGTACTATGGCTACACCTTC.

The CDR3 region is CASSLGTGDYNEQFF. The CDR3 nucleotides are TGTGCCAGCAGTTTAGGGACAGGGGACTACAATGAGCAGTTCTTC. The chain joins TRBV28 to TRBJ2-1; 10 bases line up with TRBD1. Germline V gives CDR1 MDHEN, CDR2 SYDVKM. The CDR3 loop spans 15 amino acids. Unmatched junction bases numbered 1, after V lost 2 bases and J lost 3 bases.

There are a few counts of this clone. The chain has TRBV30 and TRBJ2-3, with D tentatively TRBD2 (7 bases). V lost 0 bases to trimming and J lost 5 bases, with 12 bases between them. CDR3 length: 14 amino acids. Germline V gene sequence: CDR1 GTSNPN, CDR2 SVGIG (reference sequence). The CDR3 DNA reads TGTGCCTGGAGTGTAAAGGGGGGGGTAGATACGCAGTATTTT. This encodes CAWSVKGGVDTQYF.

This chain uses TRBV30 with TRBJ2-1, with 7 nucleotides matching TRBD2. CDR1 is GTSNPN, CDR2 SVGIG, per germline (reference sequence). This CDR3 region has 15 residues. V was clipped by 4 bases and J by 4 bases; unmatched bases: 10. The CDR3 region is CAWTNQGLLYNEQFF. In DNA form, the CDR3 reads TGTGCCTGGACCAATCAGGGACTACTATACAATGAGCAGTTCTTC. The variable domain in full, completed from reference TRBV30 and TRBJ2-1, reads SQTIHQWPATLVQPVGSPLSLECTVEGTSNPNLYWYRQAAGRGLQLLFYSVGIGQISSEVPQNLSASRPQDRQFILSSKKLLLSDSGFYLCAWTNQGLLYNEQFFGPGTRLTVL.